Detailed here is one T cell receptor (beta chain). Its cognate antigen has yet to be identified. No qualities accompany the bases; no much larger clone lies one base away. The cohort was made up of about 610 healthy bone marrow donors. Cohort members were all nominally healthy when sampled, although unrecorded immune exposures were likely present. The donor tested CMV seropositive and was one of the 289 seropositive cohort members. Each donor provided a peripheral blood sample, and peripheral blood mononuclear cells were used for TCR beta sequencing. The Qiagen DNeasy Blood Extraction Kit was used to extract genomic DNA from the blood cell samples. V sheds 6 bases and J sheds 5 bases, leaving 16 bases between their ends. Inclusive of the bounding cysteine and phenylalanine, the CDR3 is 15 residues long. This entry keeps only the CDR3 DNA: 45 bases, framed from base 1. The germline V gene yields MDHEN for CDR1 and SYDVKM for CDR2.

Receptor amplification or capture employed the immunoSEQ multiplex PCR assay. A mixture of 60 forward primers for TCR Vbeta segments and 13 reverse primers for TCR Jbeta segments was used in the multiplex PCR. The CDR3 region of rearranged TCR beta genes was amplified from genomic DNA by a multiplex PCR assay. On the Illumina HiSeq System, the amplified TCR beta libraries were sequenced as 87-base-pair reads. Turning to the authors' computational methods: A later analysis counted about 82 million unique TCR beta chains across the 700 or so repertoires, and some 11 million of these chains were shared by at least two donors. A nearest-neighbor algorithm error-corrected the raw reads and collapsed the reads into unique sequences, merging closely related sequences to remove PCR and sequencing errors. V, D and J gene segments were assigned by aligning CDR3 sequences to IMGT reference sequences. Each retained sequence needed at least a six-nucleotide match to both a V gene segment and a J gene segment. Rearrangements were called productive when the CDR3 lacked stop codons and stayed in frame with V and J; all others were non-productive. Following IMGT convention, CDR3 was defined as the stretch from the second conserved V-encoded cysteine to the conserved J-encoded phenylalanine. In an earlier analysis of roughly 580 of the donors, sequences lacking an unambiguous match to a single V gene segment were excluded. An earlier analysis of 550 to 650 of the donors classified V segments as functional when productive rearrangements were above 56.7% and as segregating when the standard deviation between donors was above 5%. A statistical classification framework was developed to diagnose cytomegalovirus status using the catalog of TCR beta chain sequences. A later analysis assigned V and J genes by comparing TCR nucleotide sequences with IMGT/GENE-DB human TR gene sequences. In a later analysis, CDR3 sequences and most-parsimonious VDJ recombination scenarios were assigned using the TCRdist pipeline. In a later analysis, each TCR beta chain was defined by its CDR3 amino acid sequence together with its V-gene family, and reads without a unique V-gene family were excluded. To address suspected cross-contamination and a sequencing artifact, a later analysis removed around 600 highly shared, low-generation-probability nucleotide sequences. For each public chain, a later analysis derived a clonal expansion index from normalized ranks of inferred template counts within each repertoire. Generation probabilities in a later analysis came from a VDJ recombination model fitted to out-of-frame rearrangements, and those results were checked against IGoR. Hypergeometric tests were used in a later analysis to score TCR-TCR, TCR-HLA and TCR-CMV co-occurrence, with a repertoire-size bias correction applied to the TCR pairs. A later analysis estimated false discovery rates by permuting HLA or CMV assignments 20 times. In a later analysis, co-occurring TCRs were grouped with DBSCAN, and TCRdist sequence similarity was added when clustering was performed within HLA-allele-positive subsets. Repertoires with fewer than 30,000 or more than 120,000 public chains were left out of co-occurrence clustering, as were five repertoires with anomalous nucleotide sharing. TCRdb retrieved this table from immuneACCESS and kept in-frame rearrangements only. Not all clones are present; in checked studies, unresolved V genes account for under half, and no reason is known for the remainder. V and J calls and clone size are as listed in that table; D and trimming were resolved from the DNA. The sample profile shows roughly 250,000 clones; about 83% of them were found once. The ten largest account for roughly 2% of the sample.

The sample belongs to a study of cytomegalovirus exposure and HLA in healthy donors (dated by TCRdb to about 2017). General notes on the study: According to an earlier analysis of a few hundred of the donors, some 170 million T cells yielded 117 million unique TCR beta sequences and approximately 280 Gb of sequence data. Across about 380 genotyped donors of the cohort, an average of roughly 200,000 unique TCR beta nucleotide sequences per donor were sequenced, and roughly 20% of those sequences were non-productive. A later genetic analysis used genome-wide SNP genotypes for about three fifths of the roughly 700 donors, treating that subset as a discovery cohort. An early release that covered roughly 600 HLA-typed donors contained about 300 gigabases of sequencing data and around 80 million unique TCR sequences. An earlier analysis of around 640 of the donors used high-throughput TCR beta sequencing to judge whether each TCR beta V gene segment behaved as functional or pseudogenic. Typing coverage varied by locus: about 620-640 donors for A, B, C, DRB1 and DQB1; approximately 500 for DQA1; over 600 for DPA1; around 490 for DPB1. The study aimed to test whether cataloging public T cell receptors could reveal signatures of past pathogen exposure. In the later analysis, no new phenotypic data were used to find candidate immune exposures; instead, reliance was placed on TCR beta sequences and their occurrence across donors. Donor age, sex, ethnicity and CMV serostatus were collected together with the repertoire data. All discovery cohort repertoires had been generated on a single sequencing platform. Class I and class II HLA loci were covered by the typing at four-digit resolution. To study patterns of TCR occurrence, a later analysis re-analyzed previously published TCR beta repertoires from hundreds of donors and added high-resolution HLA genotyping. Of the roughly 400 genotyped donors, approximately 81% were placed in the genetic ancestry cluster associated with self-reported Caucasian donors. The T cell repertoires of 666 subjects were profiled by immunosequencing and related to cytomegalovirus serostatus. High-throughput TCR immunosequencing, statistical association of individual TCRs with disease status, and machine learning were combined to predict cytomegalovirus infection status. Because of strong linkage in the cohort, four to six DR-DQ haplotypes were treated as single units for association and clustering. Along with the roughly 670-subject first cohort, a separate validation cohort of around 120 different subjects was used.

Study-wide conclusions, independent of this receptor: Several of the top co-occurrence clusters appeared to be linked to parvovirus B19, influenza, CMV and Epstein-Barr virus, according to a later analysis. In a later analysis, TCR association rates were found to vary across HLA loci, with the most associated TCRs seen for DRB1 alleles and the fewest for HLA-C alleles. An association between a missense DCLRE1C variant and V-gene and J-gene trimming of TCR beta chains was found in a later genetic analysis and replicated in an independent cohort. The cohort was sequenced for TCR beta chains only, and without alpha or paired-chain data the features that could be detected were limited. Because counts were too low, some 17 rarely observed V segments, including chromosome 9 orphons, were left out of the earlier analysis of several hundred of the donors. The sequencing pipeline was judged likely to have produced a cluster of highly shared sequence variants as a technical artifact. The study gave a list of 150 to 200 TCR beta chains associated with cytomegalovirus. The presence/absence analyses assumed that sequencing depth was roughly uniform across donors, and that assumption may not be true. An earlier analysis of some 590 of the donors showed that most TCR beta V segments appeared in productive rearrangements either about 87% or about 30% of the time, which broadly matched IMGT annotations. In a later analysis, most CMV-associated TCR beta chains were found to appear HLA-restricted, with HLA associations seemingly driven largely by CMV exposure. HLA typing was unavailable for some donors at each locus, so association tests used only the typed subset. The authors suggested that the approach could potentially be generalized to other disease states and immunological phenotypes. For the cohort, immune exposure information was limited to CMV serostatus. Most TCR sequences were seen in very few donors, while some public TCRs were found in many individuals. Assigning TCR associations to individual alleles was difficult when HLA alleles, especially DR and DQ, strongly co-occurred. Linkage disequilibrium might explain the correlated functional status among segregating V segments, but an unknown experimental factor could not be ruled out. A further reported finding was that TCR beta sequences accurately predicted the HLA-A and HLA-B alleles for most subjects in the first cohort. Specific HLA alleles were associated with 18,000 or so TCR beta sequences at a false discovery rate of 0.05 in a later analysis. A later analysis found that HLA-associated TCR beta chains were more clonally expanded and had lower generation probabilities than equally common non-associated chains. Three of the identified cytomegalovirus-associated TCR beta chains were confirmed in vitro to be specific for cytomegalovirus antigens. Cytomegalovirus status was reported to be diagnosed by the classifier with high specificity and sensitivity in both the original and validation cohorts. Some IMGT-functional V segments, including TRBV6-2 and TRBV6-3, could not be told apart with the 87-base-pair reads, so those segments were excluded. Compared with the roughly 670-donor mean, donors in an Asian-associated ancestry cluster had fewer N-insertions in productive TCRs, according to a later genetic analysis.

Sequencing was performed on PBMCs. The rearrangement combines TRBV28 with TRBJ2-2; the best D guess is TRBD2, with 6 bases matching. The receptor was isolated from a woman aged 40 to 55 in good health and CMV-seropositive. The CDR3 reads CASSPSGSWTGELFF. At the DNA level, the sequence is TGTGCCAGCAGCCCAAGCGGGTCCTGGACCGGGGAGCTGTTTTTT.